This passage covers 18 T cell receptor beta chains from one sample sequenced in a study of vaccination effects on CD4 cells after COVID-19. Produced via immunoSEQ multiplex PCR; TCRdb's table is partial and in-frame only. The sample records tens of thousands of clones, 60% to 85% being singletons. Under the ViraFEST assay, PBMC were stimulated with viral peptide pools so that antigen-specific CD4+ T cells expanded. Sequencing was performed afterwards. Subsequent to approximately 11 days of culture, CD4+ T cells were isolated. Testing of the vaccine recipients showed negative nucleocapsid antibodies and no prior SARS-CoV-2 infection. The antigens these receptors bind are not known. The sample consisted of CD4+ T cells from PBMCs cultured with SARS-CoV-2 spike peptides, taken before COVID-19 vaccination. The receptor set was obtained from a human donor who received a COVID-19 vaccine.

The chain is built from TRBV2 and TRBJ1-3; 8 bases are shared with TRBD1. Germline lookup yields CDR1 SNHLY and CDR2 FYNNEI. This CDR3 has 14 amino acids. Trimming took 4 bases from V and 4 from J; bases not matched to a gene: 3. The CDR3 nucleotides read TGTGCCAGCAGTGGGGACAGGTTCGGAAACACCATATATTTT. Translated, it gives CASSGDRFGNTIYF.

The table lists this clone with a few counts. The CDR3 sequence is CASSSYGSYSPLHF. The DNA of the CDR3 is TGTGCCAGCAGCTCCTACGGATCCTATTCACCCCTCCACTTT. The V call is TRBV7-2, the J call TRBJ1-6; D gene ambiguous. This CDR3 comprises 14 residues. Germline CDR1 reads SGHTA; CDR2 reads FQGNSA. The V end lost 4 bases, the J end lost 8 bases, and 12 bases lay between the germline ends.

The chain recombines TRBV12-3 or TRBV12-4 with TRBJ1-1; the match to TRBD1 covers 8 bases. The J segment lost 11 bases and the V segment lost 4 bases, leaving 9 bases of the junction unmatched. The CDR3 runs to 13 residues. Written as DNA, the CDR3 is TGTGCCAGCAGTTCACGCTCGGACAGGGCGGCTTTCTTT. Protein: CASSSRSDRAAFF.

This chain links TRBV6-5 with TRBJ1-5, with D possibly TRBD1 on 6 matching bases. The CDR3 covers 15 residues. V lost 6 bases and J 2 bases, leaving 14 bases between the germline ends. Germline V gene lookup returns CDR1 MNHEY and CDR2 SVGAGI. The CDR3 DNA sequence: TGTGCCAGCAGGAGCAGGGGCGAGGGCAATCAGCCCCAGCATTTT. Amino acid sequence: CASRSRGEGNQPQHF.

The V gene is TRBV15, the J gene TRBJ2-7; D not certain. Germline-derived CDR1 and CDR2 are LNHNV and YYDKDF (reference sequence). V shed 1 base and J shed 0 bases, with 4 bases lying between them. This CDR3 has 13 amino acids. The CDR3 spells CATSRGDSYEQYV. As DNA, the CDR3 is TGTGCCACCAGCAGAGGGGACTCCTACGAGCAGTACGTC.

The chain uses TRBV6-2 or TRBV6-3 and TRBJ2-7; 11 nucleotides line up with TRBD2. The CDR3 contains 16 residues. The ends lost 2 bases at V and 1 base at J; junction bases unmatched: 4. Germline lookup yields CDR1 MNHEY and CDR2 SVGEGT. As DNA, the CDR3 is TGTGCCAGCAGTTACGAACTAGCGGGGGATTCCTACGAGCAGTACGTC. It yields the protein CASSYELAGDSYEQYV.

This chain connects TRBV18 to TRBJ2-1; D is possibly TRBD2 (6 bases). The CDR3 has 17 residues. Germline V gene lookup returns CDR1 KGHSH and CDR2 LQKENI. With 1 base removed from V and 1 base from J, the gap between germline ends came to 14 bases. The DNA of the CDR3 is TGTGCCAGCTCACCACAATCGGGGGACGTATCCTACAATGAGCAGTTCTTC. The encoded protein is CASSPQSGDVSYNEQFF. The variable domain in full, completed from reference TRBV18 and TRBJ2-1, reads NAGVMQNPRHLVRRRGQEARLRCSPMKGHSHVYWYRQLPEEGLKFMVYLQKENIIDESGMPKERFSAEFPKEGPSILRIQQVVRGDSAAYFCASSPQSGDVSYNEQFFGPGTRLTVL.

V is TRBV5-1 and J is TRBJ1-6; D may be TRBD1 (6 bases). The CDR3 has 14 residues. Trimming took off 2 bases at V and 9 bases at J, with 12 bases between the two ends. The germline CDR1 and CDR2 sequences are SGHRS and YFSETQ. The CDR3 reads CASSFGDMSSPLHF. The CDR3 nucleotides are TGCGCCAGCAGCTTCGGGGACATGTCTTCACCCCTCCACTTT.

This clone was counted a few times. This chain connects TRBV12-3 or TRBV12-4 to TRBJ1-6; TRBD1 might be the D (5 bases). The germline V and J ends were trimmed by 7 bases and 9 bases, with 13 bases remaining between them. The CDR3 is 13 residues long. The CDR3 protein is CASTAGPVSPLHF. The CDR3 region has the DNA TGTGCCAGCACCGCAGGGCCGGTTTCACCCCTCCACTTT.

This clone was recorded only once. V is TRBV2 and J is TRBJ2-7; D remains ambiguous. V shed 2 bases and J shed 3 bases, with 2 bases lying between them. Germline V gene data show CDR1 as SNHLY and CDR2 as FYNNEI. This CDR3 contains 11 residues. CDR3: CASSEIYEQYV. Written as DNA, the CDR3 is TGTGCCAGCAGTGAAATCTACGAGCAGTACGTC.

The chain couples TRBV25-1 to TRBJ2-7; 7 positions match TRBD1. Germline V gene sequence: CDR1 MGHDK, CDR2 SYGVNS. V was pared by 6 bases and J by 6 bases, with 5 bases of the junction left unmatched. The CDR3 covers 12 residues. The CDR3 loop is CASSLTGREQYV. The CDR3 DNA is TGTGCCAGCAGCCTGACAGGGCGCGAGCAGTACGTC.

The V call is TRBV28, the J call TRBJ1-2; the match to TRBD1 covers 9 bases. The length of the CDR3 is 16 residues. Losses at the gene ends were 1 base for V and 3 bases for J; bases not matched to a gene: 6. The germline V gene has CDR1 MDHEN and CDR2 SYDVKM. The CDR3: CASSLSRGQGDYGYTF. CDR3 DNA: TGTGCCAGCAGTTTATCCCGGGGACAGGGCGACTATGGCTACACCTTC.

The V and J genes are TRBV25-1 and TRBJ1-5; D might be TRBD1 (6 bases). Germline CDR1 and CDR2: MGHDK and SYGVNS. Trimming shortened V by 3 bases and J by 5 bases, and 11 bases separated the two germline ends. The CDR3 is 14 residues long. CDR3 DNA sequence: TGTGCCAGCAGTGAGGAAGGGGGGCATCAGCCCCAGCATTTT. Its translation: CASSEEGGHQPQHF.

This chain joins TRBV24-1 and TRBJ2-3; either TRBD1 or TRBD2 may supply D (5 bases each). V was trimmed by 0 bases and J by 0 bases, leaving 15 bases between them. CDR3 length: 18 residues. Germline assignment: CDR1 KGHDR and CDR2 SFDVKD. The CDR3 DNA follows: TGTGCCACCAGTGATTTGACGGGGCCGAAACCTAGCACAGATACGCAGTATTTT. This encodes CATSDLTGPKPSTDTQYF.

The CDR3 protein is CASSHNMGSANYGYTF. The DNA of the CDR3 is TGCGCCAGCAGTCATAACATGGGATCGGCTAACTATGGCTACACCTTC. V usage is TRBV4-1 and J usage is TRBJ1-2; D is uncertain. Germline-derived CDR1 and CDR2 are MGHRA and YSYEKL. V was shortened by 6 bases and J by 0 bases, with 17 bases between the two germline ends. CDR3 length: 16 amino acids.

This chain connects TRBV10-2 to TRBJ1-1; no firm D call. Per the germline V gene, CDR1 is WSHSY and CDR2 is SAAADI. This CDR3 comprises 12 residues. Trimming removed 3 bases at V and 5 bases at J, with 7 bases between. The CDR3 region is CASSEWATEAFF. In nucleotides, the CDR3 is TGCGCCAGCAGTGAATGGGCGACTGAAGCTTTCTTT.

There are a few counts of this clone. The chain joins TRBV28 to TRBJ1-6; D unresolved. The CDR3 runs 11 residues. V lost 6 bases, J lost 8 bases, and 5 bases lay in between. Germline V gene data show CDR1 as MDHEN and CDR2 as SYDVKM. CDR3 coding DNA: TGTGCCAGCAGCCTTTATTCACCCCTCCACTTT. Encoded protein: CASSLYSPLHF.

The chain joins TRBV5-6 to TRBJ1-1; possible D gene TRBD1, 6 bases. Trimming shortened V by 6 bases and J by 0 bases, and 18 bases separated the two germline ends. This CDR3 is 16 amino acids long. The germline V gene encodes CDR1 SGHDT and CDR2 YYEEEE. CDR3 sequence (DNA): TGTGCCAGCAACCCGATTGGGGGGCGAATGAACACTGAAGCTTTCTTT. Encoded protein: CASNPIGGRMNTEAFF.